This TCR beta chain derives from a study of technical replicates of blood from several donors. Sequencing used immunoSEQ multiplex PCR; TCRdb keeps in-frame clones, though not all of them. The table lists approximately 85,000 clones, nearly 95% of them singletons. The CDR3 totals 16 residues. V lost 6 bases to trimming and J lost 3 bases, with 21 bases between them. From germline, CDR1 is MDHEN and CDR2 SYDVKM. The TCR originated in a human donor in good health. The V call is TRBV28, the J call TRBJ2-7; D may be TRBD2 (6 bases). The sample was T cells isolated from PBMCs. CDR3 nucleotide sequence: TGTGCCAGCAGCCCACGGGGGATAGTAGCGGTCTACGAGCAGTACTTC. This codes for CASSPRGIVAVYEQYF. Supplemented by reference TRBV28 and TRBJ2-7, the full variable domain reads DVKVTQSSRYLVKRTGEKVFLECVQDMDHENMFWYRQDPGLGLRLIYFSYDVKMKEKGDIPEGYSVSREKKERFSLILESASTNQTSMYLCASSPRGIVAVYEQYFGPGTRLTVT.